This T cell receptor beta chain was retrieved from a study of blood T cell repertoires in COVID-19 (dated by TCRdb to 2018 to 2020). Context from the whole study: The collaborator samples originated in the United States, Italy and Spain and spanned the acute and convalescent phases of COVID-19. The prospective study material was composed of cDNA or gDNA derived from T cells, B-cell-depleted T cells, or PBMCs. Deeply sampled blood TCRbeta repertoires from subjects exposed to, actively infected with, or recovered from COVID-19 were included in the dataset. The repertoires were released in a freely available public database meant as a resource for research on the immune response to SARS-CoV-2. The samples were drawn from two sources: the first 160 participants of the ongoing ImmuneRACE study, and over 1,000 subjects contributed by 6 global collaborators. A de-identified subject ID, COVID-19 status, age in years and sex were almost always included in the sample metadata. Where available, HLA class I and class II types were obtained from metadata supplied by the sample provider rather than from assay-based typing.

About this clone: The antigen it recognizes is unknown. No base-level quality is on record; no much larger clone is a single base apart.

Beyond this particular receptor, the publication reports: How much clinical and demographic metadata was included differed by source and by participant, and the metadata was provided uncurated.

Each collaborating institution followed its own protocols to collect whole blood in K2EDTA tubes. Collaborator samples were shipped for TCRbeta analysis as frozen whole blood, isolated PBMCs, or DNA extracted from either sample type. The CDR3 contains 15 residues, cysteine and phenylalanine counted. The CDR3 DNA has 45 bases and is translated from base 1. Trimming leaves V shorter by 4 bases and J shorter by 10 bases, with the junction holding 10 bases beyond the gene matches. Taken from the germline V gene (reference sequence), the CDR1 and CDR2 loops are GTSNPN and SVGIG. TCRbeta CDR3 regions were amplified from genomic DNA using the immunoSEQ Assay, a bias-controlled multiplex PCR. As for the authors' bioinformatics: Within the assay, amplification of reference gene primers was used to estimate how many nucleated cells each sample contained. Sequence reads were collapsed and filtered to measure the absolute abundance of every unique TCRbeta CDR3 rearrangement. Productive Simpson clonality was computed per sample as the square root of Simpson's diversity index over productive rearrangements. Imported from immuneACCESS, the table was reduced by TCRdb to in-frame sequences with V and J called. These copies leave out some clones; in studies compared against another copy, an unresolved V gene accounts for under half, and the cause of the remainder is not known. The V and J calls and clone size are taken from that table; D and trimming were inferred from the DNA. The sample includes some 150,000 clones, with about four fifths observed a single time. The ten biggest clones cover less than 30% of the sample.

The source is an older woman with acute or convalescent COVID-19. The rearrangement combines TRBV30 with TRBJ1-6; 10 nucleotides in the junction match TRBD1. The material sequenced was peripheral blood. The CDR3 has the sequence CAWNTPGQGNSPLHF. The nucleotides read TGTGCCTGGAATACGCCGGGACAGGGGAACTCACCCCTCCACTTT.